The clone carrying this T cell receptor beta chain was recorded once. The data were obtained in a study of T cell changes during pregnancy in multiple sclerosis. TCRdb keeps only in-frame clones here, not all; method: immunoSEQ multiplex PCR. The data show about 12,000 clones, roughly 86% seen once. Germline V CDR1 and CDR2: SGHAT, FQNNGV. Trimming at V came to 3 bases and at J to 4 bases, leaving 8 bases not matched to a gene. This CDR3 is built from 16 residues. This chain joins TRBV11-2 and TRBJ2-7; TRBD2 aligns across 11 bases. The source is a female donor in good health, enrolled as a control in a pregnancy study. The specimen comprised CD8+ T cells from peripheral blood mononuclear cells, sampled in the second trimester of pregnancy. The CDR3 DNA reads as TGTGCCAGCAGCTTGGAAAAGGGACTAGCGGTGTACGAGCAGTACTTC. Its translation is CASSLEKGLAVYEQYF.